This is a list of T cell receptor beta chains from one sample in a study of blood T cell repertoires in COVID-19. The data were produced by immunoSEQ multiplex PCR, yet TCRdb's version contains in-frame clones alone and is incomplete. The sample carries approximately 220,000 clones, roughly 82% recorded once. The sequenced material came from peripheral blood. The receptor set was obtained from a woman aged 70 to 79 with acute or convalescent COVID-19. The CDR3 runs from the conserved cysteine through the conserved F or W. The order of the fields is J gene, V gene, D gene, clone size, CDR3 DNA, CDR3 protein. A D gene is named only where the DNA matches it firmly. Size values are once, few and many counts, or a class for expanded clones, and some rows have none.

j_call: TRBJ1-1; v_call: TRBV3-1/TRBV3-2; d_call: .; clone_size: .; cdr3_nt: TGTGCCAGCAGCCAAGATTACAGCAACACTGAAGCTTTCTTT; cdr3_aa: CASSQDYSNTEAFF
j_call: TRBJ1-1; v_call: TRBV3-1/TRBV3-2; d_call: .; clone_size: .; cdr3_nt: TGTGCCAGCAGCTACCTAAAGAACACTGAAGCTTTCTTT; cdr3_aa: CASSYLKNTEAFF
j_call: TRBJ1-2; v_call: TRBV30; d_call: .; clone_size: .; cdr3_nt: TGTGCCTGGAGTACTGGACCGGGAGATCGCTACACCTTC; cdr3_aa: CAWSTGPGDRYTF
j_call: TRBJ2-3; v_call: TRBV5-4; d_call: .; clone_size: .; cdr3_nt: TGTGCCAGCAGCTTGCGCCGGCAGGGAACAGATACGCAGTATTTT; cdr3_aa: CASSLRRQGTDTQYF
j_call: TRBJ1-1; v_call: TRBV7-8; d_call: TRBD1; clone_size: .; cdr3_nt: TGTGCCAGCAGCCCGCATACAGGGGGTAACACTGAAGCTTTCTTT; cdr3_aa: CASSPHTGGNTEAFF
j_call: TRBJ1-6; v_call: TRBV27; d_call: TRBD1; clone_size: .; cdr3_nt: TGTGCCAGCAGTCCCCGGGACAGCTCCTATAATTCACCCCTCCACTTT; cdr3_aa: CASSPRDSSYNSPLHF
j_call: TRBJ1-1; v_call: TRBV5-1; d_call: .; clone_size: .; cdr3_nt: TGCGCCAGCAGCTCAGATATGAACACTGAAGCTTTCTTT; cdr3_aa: CASSSDMNTEAFF
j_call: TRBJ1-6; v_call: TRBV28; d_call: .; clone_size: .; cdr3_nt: TGTGCCAGCACCCTACAGAGAAATAATTCACCCCTCCACTTT; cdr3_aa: CASTLQRNNSPLHF
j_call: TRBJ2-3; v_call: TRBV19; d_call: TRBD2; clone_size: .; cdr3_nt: TGTGCCAGTAGTACGCGAACAGCGGGGACTGCCACAGATACGCAGTATTTT; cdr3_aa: CASSTRTAGTATDTQYF
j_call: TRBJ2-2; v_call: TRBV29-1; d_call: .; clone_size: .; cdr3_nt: TGCAGCGTCTCTGGGGCCCGGAACACCGGGGAGCTGTTTTTT; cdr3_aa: CSVSGARNTGELFF
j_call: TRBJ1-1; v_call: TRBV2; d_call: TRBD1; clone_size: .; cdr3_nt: TGTGCCAGCAGTGAATCAGGGACAGGGGGCTGGACTGAAGCTTTCTTT; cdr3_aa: CASSESGTGGWTEAFF
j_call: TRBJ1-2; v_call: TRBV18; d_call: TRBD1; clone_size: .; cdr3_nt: TGTGCCAGCTCAAACCTGGACCGGGACAGCCTCTATGGCTACACCTTC; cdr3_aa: CASSNLDRDSLYGYTF
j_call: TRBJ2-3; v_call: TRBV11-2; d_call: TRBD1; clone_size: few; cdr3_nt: TGTGCCAGCAGAGGACAGGATGGCACAGATACGCAGTATTTT; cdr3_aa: CASRGQDGTDTQYF
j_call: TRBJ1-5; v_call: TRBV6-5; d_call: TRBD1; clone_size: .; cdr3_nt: TGTGCCAGCAGCAGGACAGGGAGTACGAATCAGCCCCAGCATTTT; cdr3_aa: CASSRTGSTNQPQHF
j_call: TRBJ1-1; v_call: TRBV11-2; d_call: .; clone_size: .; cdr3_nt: TGTGCCAGCAGCCTGCGGGTTAGGGCCACTGAAGCTTTCTTT; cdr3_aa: CASSLRVRATEAFF
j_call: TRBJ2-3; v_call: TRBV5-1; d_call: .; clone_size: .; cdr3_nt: TGCGCCAGCAGCTTGGGACAGACTAGCACAGATACGCAGTATTTT; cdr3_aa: CASSLGQTSTDTQYF
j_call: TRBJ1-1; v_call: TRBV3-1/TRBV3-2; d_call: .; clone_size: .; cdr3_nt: TGTGCCAGCAGCCGCGTGCGGAACACTGAAGCTTTCTTT; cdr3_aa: CASSRVRNTEAFF
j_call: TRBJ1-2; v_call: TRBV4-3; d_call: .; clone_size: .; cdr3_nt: TGCGCCAGCAGCCAAGAGGGTGGGGGCGCCGGTGGCTACACCTTC; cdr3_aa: CASSQEGGGAGGYTF
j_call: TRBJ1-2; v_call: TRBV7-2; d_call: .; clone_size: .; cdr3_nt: TGTGCCAGCAGCTTAGCGCGAGGAGAACATGGCTACACCTTC; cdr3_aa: CASSLARGEHGYTF
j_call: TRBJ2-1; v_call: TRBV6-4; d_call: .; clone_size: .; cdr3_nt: TGTGCCAGCAGTGACTATGAAGGGGGTGAGCAGTTCTTC; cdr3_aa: CASSDYEGGEQFF
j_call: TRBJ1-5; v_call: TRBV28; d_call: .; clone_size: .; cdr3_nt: TGTGCCAGCAGGTTTGGGGGGGCGAGGTTTAGTCAGCCCCAGCATTTT; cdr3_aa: CASRFGGARFSQPQHF
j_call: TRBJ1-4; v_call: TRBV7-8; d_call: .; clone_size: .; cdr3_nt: TGTGCCAGCAGCTTAGGCCAGGCCAGAAAAGAAAAACTGTTTTTT; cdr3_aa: CASSLGQARKEKLFF
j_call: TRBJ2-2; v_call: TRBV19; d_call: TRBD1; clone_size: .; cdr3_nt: TGTGCCAGTAGTATAAGATGGGACAGGGTGGCCGGGGAGCTGTTTTTT; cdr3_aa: CASSIRWDRVAGELFF
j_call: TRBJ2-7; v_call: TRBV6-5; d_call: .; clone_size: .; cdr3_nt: TGTGCCAGCAGTTACCCGGCTGGGGCGCACTACGAGCAGTACTTC; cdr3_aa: CASSYPAGAHYEQYF
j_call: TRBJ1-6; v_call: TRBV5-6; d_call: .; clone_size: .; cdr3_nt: TGTGCCAGCAGCTTCGCAGCGTATAATTCACCCCTCCACTTT; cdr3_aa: CASSFAAYNSPLHF
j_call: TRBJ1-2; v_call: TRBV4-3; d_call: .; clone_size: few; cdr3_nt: TGCGCCAGCAGCCAAGATGGGCCCCGGGGGGATAAATATGGCTACACCTTC; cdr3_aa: CASSQDGPRGDKYGYTF
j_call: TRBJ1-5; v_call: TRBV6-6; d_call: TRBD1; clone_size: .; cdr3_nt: TGTGCCAGCAGCCTCGGACAGGGTGAGCAGCCCCAGCATTTT; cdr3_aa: CASSLGQGEQPQHF
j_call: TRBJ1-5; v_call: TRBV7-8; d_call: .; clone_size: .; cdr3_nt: TGTGCCAGCAGCCTAACCCAGTACCCCAATCAGCCCCAGCATTTT; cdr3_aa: CASSLTQYPNQPQHF
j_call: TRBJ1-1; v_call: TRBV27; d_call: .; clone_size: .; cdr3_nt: TGTGCCAGCAGTTCCCACCGGGAGAACACTGAAGCTTTCTTT; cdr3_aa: CASSSHRENTEAFF
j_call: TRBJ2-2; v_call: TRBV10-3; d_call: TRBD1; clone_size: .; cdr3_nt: TGTGCCATCAGTGTCGGGACAGCCTCCGGGGAGCTGTTTTTT; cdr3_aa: CAISVGTASGELFF
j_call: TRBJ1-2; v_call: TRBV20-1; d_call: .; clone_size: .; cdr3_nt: TGCAGTGCTAGGTCGAACTATGGCTACACCTTC; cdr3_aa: CSARSNYGYTF
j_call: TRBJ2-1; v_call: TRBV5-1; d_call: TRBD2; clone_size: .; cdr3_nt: TGCGCCAGCAGCTCTCTGACTAGCGGGGGGCACTACAATGAGCAGTTCTTC; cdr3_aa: CASSSLTSGGHYNEQFF
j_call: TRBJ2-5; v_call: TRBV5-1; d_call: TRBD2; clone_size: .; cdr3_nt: TGCGCCAGCAGCTTAACTAGCGGGGGTCAAGAGACCCAGTACTTC; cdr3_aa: CASSLTSGGQETQYF
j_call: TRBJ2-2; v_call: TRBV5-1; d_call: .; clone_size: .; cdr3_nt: TGCGCCAGCAGCTTGACAGGGAGGGAGTGGGAGCTGTTTTTT; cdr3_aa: CASSLTGREWELFF
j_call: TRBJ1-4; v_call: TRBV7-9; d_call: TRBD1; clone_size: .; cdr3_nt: TGTGCCAGCTCAGATGGGGGACAGGTCCTCGGTGAAAAACTGTTTTTT; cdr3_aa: CASSDGGQVLGEKLFF
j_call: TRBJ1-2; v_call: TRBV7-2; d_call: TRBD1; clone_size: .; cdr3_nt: TGTGCCAGCAGCTTAATCCGACAGGGGGAAGATGGCTACACCTTC; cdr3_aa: CASSLIRQGEDGYTF
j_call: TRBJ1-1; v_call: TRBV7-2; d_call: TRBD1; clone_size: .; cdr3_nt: TGTGCCAGCAGCTTAGCGGGACAGGGTGCTGAAGCTTTCTTT; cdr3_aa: CASSLAGQGAEAFF
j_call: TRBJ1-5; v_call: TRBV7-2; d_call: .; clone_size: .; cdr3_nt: TGTGCCAGCAGCTACAGGGATAATCAGCCCCAGCATTTT; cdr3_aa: CASSYRDNQPQHF
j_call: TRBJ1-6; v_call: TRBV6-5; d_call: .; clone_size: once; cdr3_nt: TGTGCCAGCAGTTACTCGACGGGGTATGATTCACCCCTCCACTTT; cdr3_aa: CASSYSTGYDSPLHF
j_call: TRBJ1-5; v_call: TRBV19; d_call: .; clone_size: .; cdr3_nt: TGTGCCAGTAACCAGGTTTTCAATCAGCCCCAGCATTTT; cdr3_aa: CASNQVFNQPQHF
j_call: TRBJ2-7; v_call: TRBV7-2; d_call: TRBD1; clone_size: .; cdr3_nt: TGTGCCAGCAGCTTAGGAAAGGACAGGTTCTACGAGCAGTACTTC; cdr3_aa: CASSLGKDRFYEQYF
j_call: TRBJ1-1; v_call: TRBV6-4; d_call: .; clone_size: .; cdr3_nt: TGTGCCAGCAGGGATTTCCCGGGGGATGAAGCTTTCTTT; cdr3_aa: CASRDFPGDEAFF
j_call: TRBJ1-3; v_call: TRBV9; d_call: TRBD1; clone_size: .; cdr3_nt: TGTGCCAGCAGCGTAGATACAGGGGCTGGAAACACCATATATTTT; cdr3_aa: CASSVDTGAGNTIYF
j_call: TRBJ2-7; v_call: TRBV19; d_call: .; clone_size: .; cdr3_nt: TGTGCCAGTACTAACGGCAGGGGAACGGACGAGCAGTACTTC; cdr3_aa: CASTNGRGTDEQYF
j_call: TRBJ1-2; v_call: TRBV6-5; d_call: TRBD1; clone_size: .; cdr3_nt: TGTGCCAGCGTGGGACAGGGGGCGCGAAGCTACACCTTC; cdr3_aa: CASVGQGARSYTF
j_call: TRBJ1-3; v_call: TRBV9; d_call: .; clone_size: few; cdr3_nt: TGTGCCAGCAGCACACAGCCCACCTCTGGAAACACCATATATTTT; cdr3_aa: CASSTQPTSGNTIYF
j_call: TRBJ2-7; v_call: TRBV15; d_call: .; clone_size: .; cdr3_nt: TGTGCCACCAGCAGAGATCTGGGGCAGGGAAGCTACGAGCAGTACTTC; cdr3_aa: CATSRDLGQGSYEQYF